Following are 25 T cell receptor beta chains from one sample sequenced in a study of somatic reversion in DOCK8 deficiency. TRB libraries came from one-step amplicon PCR on 85 to 100 ng genomic DNA with EuroClonality-NGS primers. TCRdb redid the calling of the multiplex PCR reads with MiXCR, one entry per CDR3 protein. Of thousands of distinct CDR3 sequences in the sample, under 30% were seen once. Sequenced material: peripheral blood. The source of these receptors is a human donor in good health.

This clonotype is medium-sized (0.01 to 0.1%) by share. This chain uses TRBV11-2 with TRBJ1-1; TRBD1 aligns across 7 bases. CDR1 and CDR2 from the germline V gene are SGHAT and FQNNGV. The ends lost 4 bases at V and 2 bases at J; junction bases unmatched: 19. The CDR3 covers 19 residues. CDR3 in amino acids: CASSSHRIGQGGRNTEAFF. CDR3 nucleotides: TGTGCCAGCAGCTCCCATCGGATTGGCCAAGGGGGCCGTAACACTGAAGCTTTCTTT.

In its sample, this clonotype is medium-sized (0.01 to 0.1%). The chain uses TRBV19 and TRBJ1-3, with D uncertain. Germline V gene sequence: CDR1 LNHDA, CDR2 SQIVND (reference sequence). This CDR3 has 15 residues. Trimming took 3 bases from V and 0 from J, leaving 9 bases between them. The CDR3: CASSIGGSSGNTIYF. Here the CDR3 DNA reads TGTGCCAGTAGTATCGGTGGGAGCTCTGGAAACACCATATATTTT. The variable domain in full, completed from reference TRBV19 and TRBJ1-3, reads DGGITQSPKYLFRKEGQNVTLSCEQNLNHDAMYWYRQDPGQGLRLIYYSQIVNDFQKGDIAEGYSVSREKKESFPLTVTSAQKNPTAFYLCASSIGGSSGNTIYFGEGSWLTVV.

This clonotype qualifies as medium-sized. The V and J genes are TRBV4-1 and TRBJ1-5; no firm D call. CDR1 and CDR2 (germline): MGHRA, YSYEKL. CDR3 length: 15 amino acids. Deletions cut 2 bases from V and 0 bases from J, with 8 bases between. CDR3 residues: CASSQIPDSNQPQHF. CDR3 DNA sequence: TGCGCCAGCAGCCAAATCCCGGATAGCAATCAGCCCCAGCATTTT.

The chain is built from TRBV9 and TRBJ1-3; TRBD1 is a possible D gene (5 bases). From germline, CDR1 is SGDLS and CDR2 YYNGEE. V lost 0 bases to trimming and J lost 3 bases, with 10 bases between them. The CDR3 totals 15 residues. The DNA of the CDR3 is TGTGCCAGCAGCGTAGACGGGGGGGGTGGAAACACCATATATTTT. It translates to CASSVDGGGGNTIYF. Complete variable domain (other parts from reference TRBV9 and TRBJ1-3): DSGVTQTPKHLITATGQRVTLRCSPRSGDLSVYWYQQSLDQGLQFLIQYYNGEERAKGNILERFSAQQFPDLHSELNLSSLELGDSALYFCASSVDGGGGNTIYFGEGSWLTVV.

The chain is built from TRBV5-1 and TRBJ1-4, with 9 bases identical to TRBD1. Germline trimming cut 0 bases from V and 6 bases from J; bases unmatched to any gene: 3. Germline CDR1 is SGHRS and CDR2 is YFSETQ. This CDR3 spans 15 amino acids. CDR3 region: CASSLEGQGYEKLFF. DNA of the CDR3: TGCGCCAGCAGCTTGGAGGGACAGGGATATGAAAAACTGTTTTTT. Complete variable domain (other parts from reference TRBV5-1 and TRBJ1-4): KAGVTQTPRYLIKTRGQQVTLSCSPISGHRSVSWYQQTPGQGLQFLFEYFSETQRNKGNFPGRFSGRQFSNSRSEMNVSTLELGDSALYLCASSLEGQGYEKLFFGSGTQLSVL.

The rearrangement links TRBV9 to TRBJ1-2, with 7 positions matching TRBD1. The trim removed 0 bases at V and 7 bases at J, leaving 6 bases unmatched. Germline V gene lookup returns CDR1 SGDLS and CDR2 YYNGEE. This CDR3 is 14 amino acids long. In DNA, the CDR3 is TGTGCCAGCAGCGTAGCTGGGGGGACAGCTGGCTACACCTTC. Translated, it gives CASSVAGGTAGYTF.

V gene TRBV5-1 combines with J gene TRBJ1-2; D is uncertain. The CDR3 has 12 residues. CDR1 is SGHRS and CDR2 is YFSETQ in the germline V gene. The V and J ends lost 2 bases and 5 bases respectively, with 7 bases between them. CDR3: CASSFSGYGYTF. CDR3 sequence (DNA): TGCGCCAGCAGCTTCTCAGGTTATGGCTACACCTTC.

A remark on this clonotype: A read error may be the cause here, since a much bigger clone is one base away. The chain carries TRBV28 and TRBJ1-5; the match to TRBD1 covers 8 bases. Per germline, CDR1 MDHEN and CDR2 SYDVKM. The CDR3 covers 13 residues. CDR3 bases: TGTGCCAGCAGTCTACAGGGGGAACAGCCCAAGCATTTT. It yields the protein CASSLQGEQPKHF.

This clonotype counts as medium-sized. V gene TRBV30 combines with J gene TRBJ1-1; possibly TRBD1 for D (5 bases). The CDR3 is 14 amino acids. The germline V gene has CDR1 GTSNPN and CDR2 SVGIG (reference sequence). V lost 4 bases and J lost 0, with 12 bases in between. The CDR3 reads CAWKGVRLNTEAFF. The CDR3 bases are TGTGCCTGGAAAGGGGTCAGGCTGAACACTGAAGCTTTCTTT.

Concerning this clonotype: One junction end does not reproduce the germline sequence, and a read error may be involved. The rearrangement links TRBV20-1 to TRBJ1-1, with no clear D. This CDR3 contains 14 residues. Germline V gene data show CDR1 as DFQATT and CDR2 as SNEGSKA (reference sequence). For the CDR3, the DNA is TGCAGTACTAGCGCTCCTATCCCGCGGACTGAAGCTTTCTTT. Translating it yields CSTSAPIPRTEAFF.

With respect to this clonotype: With a far larger clone one base away, a read error is the likely cause. The chain uses TRBV5-6 and TRBJ1-1; D ambiguous. The DNA end is a closer match to TRBJ1-6, so the J assignment may be wrong. The CDR3 contains 16 residues. Germline CDR1 reads SGHDT; CDR2 reads YYEEEE. The CDR3 loop reads CAGSLVDNSHNSPLHF. The CDR3 DNA follows: TGTGCCGGCAGCTTGGTCGACAATTCCCATAATTCACCCCTCCACTTT.

This rearrangement joins TRBV5-1 to TRBJ2-6, with D maybe TRBD1 (6 bases). Germline-derived CDR1 and CDR2 are SGHRS and YFSETQ. V lost 4 bases, J lost 1 base, and 9 bases lay in between. CDR3 length: 15 amino acids. The CDR3 loop reads CASSTGHSGANVLTF. The CDR3 DNA reads TGCGCCAGCAGCACAGGGCATTCTGGGGCCAACGTCCTGACTTTC.

By share of the sample, this clonotype is medium-sized. V gene TRBV3-1 combines with J gene TRBJ1-6; D not certain. The CDR3 spans 13 residues. V was cut by 2 bases and J by 14 bases, with 13 bases left in between. CDR1 and CDR2 (germline): LGHDT, YNNKEL (reference sequence). The CDR3 loop is CASSQPGYSTLHF. The CDR3 DNA reads TGTGCCAGCAGCCAACCGGGATACAGTACCCTCCACTTT.

By share, this clonotype ranks as medium-sized. The chain has TRBV12-3 or TRBV12-4 and TRBJ1-5; no reliable D call. The V and J ends lost 2 bases and 10 bases respectively, with 9 bases between them. CDR3 size: 12 residues. The CDR3 nucleotides read TGTGCCAGCAGTTTAAACAACGGACCCCAGCATTTT. Translation: CASSLNNGPQHF.

In its sample, this clonotype ranks as medium-sized (0.01 to 0.1%). V gene TRBV11-2 combines with J gene TRBJ1-2; no clear D. Germline values: CDR1 SGHAT, CDR2 FQNNGV. Trimming cost V 4 bases and J 3 bases, with 9 bases left between them. The CDR3 length is 13 residues. CDR3 nucleotides: TGTGCCAGCAGCTCATACAAGGACTATGGCTACACCTTC. Translated: CASSSYKDYGYTF. Full variable domain (rest looked up from reference TRBV11-2 and TRBJ1-2): EAGVAQSPRYKIIEKRQSVAFWCNPISGHATLYWYQQILGQGPKLLIQFQNNGVVDDSQLPKDRFSAERLKGVDSTLKIQPAKLEDSAVYLCASSSYKDYGYTFGSGTRLTVV.

This clonotype appeared a single time. The gene calls are TRBV7-2 and TRBJ1-2; possible D gene TRBD1, 5 bases. Germline CDR1 SGHTA, CDR2 FQGNSA. This CDR3 region has 13 residues. V was clipped by 2 bases and J by 7 bases, with 11 bases between them. The CDR3 here is CASSLRHRGGYTF. CDR3 DNA sequence: TGTGCCAGCAGCTTACGGCATAGGGGTGGCTACACCTTC.

Note on this clonotype: Just one base apart from a much larger clone, this may be a read error. The chain is built from TRBV11-3 and TRBJ2-7; D perhaps matches TRBD2 (5 bases). CDR3 length: 13 amino acids. Germline V CDR1 and CDR2: SGHNT, YENEEA. In DNA form, the CDR3 reads TGTACCAGCAGCTTAGGAGGAAACTACGAGCAGTACTTC. Residues: CTSSLGGNYEQYF. Complete variable domain (other parts from reference TRBV11-3 and TRBJ2-7): EAGVVQSPRYKIIEKKQPVAFWCNPISGHNTLYWYLQNLGQGPELLIRYENEEAVDDSQLPKDRFSAERLKGVDSTLKIQPAELGDSAVYLCTSSLGGNYEQYFGPGTRLTVT.

Points on this clonotype: Since a much larger clone is just one base distant, this may be a read error. Here the CDR3 DNA reads TGTGCCAGCAGCAGAGATAGCAATCAGCCCCGGCATTTT. Its translation is CASSRDSNQPRHF. The rearrangement links TRBV12-3 or TRBV12-4 to TRBJ1-5; D is ambiguous. CDR3 length: 13 residues.

This clonotype is deemed large (0.1 to 1%). V and J are TRBV10-3 and TRBJ1-1; D unclear. The V and J ends lost 11 bases and 3 bases respectively, with 19 bases between them. The germline V gene encodes CDR1 ENHRY and CDR2 SYGVKD. The CDR3 sequence is 14 residues long. CDR3 region: CASARDPGDTEAFF. The CDR3 DNA reads TGTGCCTCCGCACGCGACCCCGGAGACACTGAAGCTTTCTTT.

This clonotype turned up a few times. The genes are TRBV15 and TRBJ2-6, with a weak D call TRBD1 (5 bases). The CDR3 consists of 16 residues. Germline CDR1 and CDR2: LNHNV and YYDKDF (reference sequence). V lost 0 bases and J lost 0, with 6 bases in between. The CDR3 protein is CATSRERGSGANVLTF. The CDR3 DNA sequence: TGTGCCACCAGCAGAGAAAGGGGCTCTGGGGCCAACGTCCTGACTTTC.

Judged by abundance, this clonotype is medium-sized. V and J are TRBV10-3 and TRBJ1-2; TRBD1 agrees at 9 bases. The J segment lost 14 bases and the V segment lost 4 bases, leaving 14 bases of the junction unmatched. From germline, CDR1 is ENHRY and CDR2 SYGVKD. The CDR3 spans 14 residues. In DNA form, the CDR3 reads TGTGCCATCAGTGGTAGGGACAGGGTTGTATCGGAAACCTTC. Translation gives CAISGRDRVVSETF.

This clonotype was seen a handful of times. This rearrangement joins TRBV4-1 to TRBJ1-6, with no clear D. V lost 1 base and J 10 bases, leaving 23 bases between the germline ends. CDR1 is MGHRA and CDR2 is YSYEKL in the germline V gene. The CDR3 extends over 18 amino acids. CDR3 sequence reads: CASSQVPLGSSSDSPLHF. The CDR3 region has the DNA TGCGCCAGCAGCCAAGTTCCTTTGGGGTCTAGTTCCGACTCACCCCTCCACTTT.

This clonotype rates as medium-sized (0.01 to 0.1%). The J gene is TRBJ2-7, the V gene TRBV30; D tentatively reads TRBD1 or TRBD2 (5 bases each). Trimming pared 0 bases from V and 6 bases from J, leaving 6 bases between. Germline CDR1 GTSNPN, CDR2 SVGIG (reference sequence). CDR3 length equals 11 residues. CDR3 DNA sequence: TGTGCCTGGAGTGTGAGGGGCGAGCAGTACTTC. Its protein product is CAWSVRGEQYF.

Only a few counts were recorded for this clonotype. CDR3 sequence reads: CSARGLYSGDTIYF. The CDR3 coding sequence is TGCAGTGCTAGAGGCCTATATTCTGGGGACACCATATATTTT. The chain uses TRBV20-1 and TRBJ1-3; no clear D gene. V gave up 1 base and J gave up 8 bases, with 15 bases separating them. The length of the CDR3 is 14 residues. Germline V gives CDR1 DFQATT, CDR2 SNEGSKA (reference sequence).

This clonotype was detected only a few times. The chain recombines TRBV20-1 with TRBJ1-6; 7 positions match TRBD1. V dropped 2 bases and J dropped 9; count of bases not matched to a gene: 7. This CDR3 contains 14 residues. Germline CDR1 reads DFQATT; CDR2 reads SNEGSKA (reference sequence). CDR3 loop: CSARQQGYGSPLHF. DNA of the CDR3: TGCAGTGCTAGACAACAGGGGTATGGTTCACCCCTCCACTTT.